A selection of T cell receptor beta chains follows, all from one sample in a study of T cells after yellow fever vaccination. TCRdb re-analysed the 5' RACE reads in MiXCR, keeping a single row per CDR3 protein. The table has about 350,000 distinct CDR3 sequences, roughly 4.3% seen once. The sample was PBMCs, taken 5 days after the yellow fever booster vaccination. The receptors come from a man younger than 35 who received the YFV17D yellow fever vaccine. CDR3s include the opening cysteine and the closing phenylalanine or tryptophan.

v_call cdr3_aa
TRBV7-2 CASSLARWRGQETQYF
TRBV20-1 CSAKPPGGTSLPDTQYF
TRBV12-3/TRBV12-4 CASSSQGGYNEQFF
TRBV19 CASRPGQGYQPQHF
TRBV11-3 CASSLDPGSKAFF
TRBV20-1 CSAATPGQPQHF
TRBV5-8 CASSLLWTGDNYGYTF
TRBV7-3 CASSFMGQGAPTEAFF
TRBV10-2 CASSTTRQGLYEQYF
TRBV6-5 CASSYRSPWTDYGYTF
TRBV5-5 CASSPLQGFEQFF
TRBV25-1 CASSRRRGGTEAFF
TRBV12-5 CASGLVYDYRDTQYF
TRBV5-1 CASSLTPHEQFF
TRBV12-3/TRBV12-4 CASSLNGAPDTQYF
TRBV7-2 CASSTGSTDNSPLHF
TRBV7-2 CASSLTGMNEQFF
TRBV5-6 CASSLEGPVVDEQYF
TRBV6-6 CASSYSSQWKNTQYF
TRBV7-8 CASSLVEVGGYTF
TRBV5-1 CASSPEGNSGNTIYF
TRBV9 CASSPDWTNTEAFF
TRBV29-1 CSVSGMGANVLTF
TRBV3-1 CASSQWTKEDTGELFF
TRBV7-8 CASSLSRLTTNEKLFF
TRBV7-2 CASSFVAGTDTQYF
TRBV18 CASSSGGNYEQYF
TRBV5-1 CASTRQGILTGELFF
TRBV7-3 CASSLLAGARREQFF